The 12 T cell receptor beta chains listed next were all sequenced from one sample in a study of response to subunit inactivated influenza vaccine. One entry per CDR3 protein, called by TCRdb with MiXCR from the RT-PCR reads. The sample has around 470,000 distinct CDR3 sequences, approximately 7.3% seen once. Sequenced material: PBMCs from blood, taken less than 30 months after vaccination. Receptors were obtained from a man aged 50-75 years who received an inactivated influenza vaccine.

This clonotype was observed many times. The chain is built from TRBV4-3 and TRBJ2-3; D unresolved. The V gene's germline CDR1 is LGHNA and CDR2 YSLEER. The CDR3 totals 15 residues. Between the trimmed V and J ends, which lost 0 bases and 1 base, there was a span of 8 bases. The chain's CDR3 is CASSQDNFRTDTQYF. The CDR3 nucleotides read TGCGCCAGCAGCCAAGATAACTTCCGCACAGATACGCAGTATTTT.

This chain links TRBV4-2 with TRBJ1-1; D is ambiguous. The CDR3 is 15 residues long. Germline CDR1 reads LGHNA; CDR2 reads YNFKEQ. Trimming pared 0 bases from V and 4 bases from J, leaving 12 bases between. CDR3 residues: CASSQDARGSTEAFF. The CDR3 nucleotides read TGTGCCAGCAGCCAAGATGCACGGGGAAGCACTGAAGCTTTCTTT.

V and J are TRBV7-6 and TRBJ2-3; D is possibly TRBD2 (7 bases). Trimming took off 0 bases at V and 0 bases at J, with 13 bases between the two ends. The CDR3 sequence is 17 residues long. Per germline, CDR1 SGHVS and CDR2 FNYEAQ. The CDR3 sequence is CASSLAQSGTSTDTQYF. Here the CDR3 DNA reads TGTGCCAGCAGCTTAGCGCAAAGCGGGACAAGCACAGATACGCAGTATTTT.

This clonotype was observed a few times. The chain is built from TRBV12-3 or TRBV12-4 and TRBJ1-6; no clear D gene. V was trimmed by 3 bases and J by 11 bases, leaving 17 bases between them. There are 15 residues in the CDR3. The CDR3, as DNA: TGTGCCAGCAGTTTGGAGAGGAGGCCGGGGACACCCCTCCACTTT. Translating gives CASSLERRPGTPLHF.

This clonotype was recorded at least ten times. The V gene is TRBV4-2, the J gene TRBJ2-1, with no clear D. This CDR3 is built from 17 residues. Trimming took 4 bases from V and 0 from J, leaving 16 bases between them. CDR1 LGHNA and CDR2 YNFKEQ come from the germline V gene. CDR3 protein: CASSPLPTTSSYNEQFF. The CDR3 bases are TGTGCCAGCAGCCCACTGCCGACGACGAGCTCCTACAATGAGCAGTTCTTC.

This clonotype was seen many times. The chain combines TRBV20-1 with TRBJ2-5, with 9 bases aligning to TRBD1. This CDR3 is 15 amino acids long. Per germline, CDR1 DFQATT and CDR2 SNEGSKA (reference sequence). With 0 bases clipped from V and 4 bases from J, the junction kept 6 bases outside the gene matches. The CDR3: CSARDPYRGRETQYF. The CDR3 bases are TGCAGTGCTAGAGATCCGTACAGGGGGCGAGAGACCCAGTACTTC.

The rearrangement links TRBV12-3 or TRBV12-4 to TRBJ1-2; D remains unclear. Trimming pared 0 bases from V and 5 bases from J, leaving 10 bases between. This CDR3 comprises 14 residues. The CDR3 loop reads CASSLAVFSYGYTF. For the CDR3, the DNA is TGTGCCAGCAGTTTAGCCGTGTTTAGTTATGGCTACACCTTC.

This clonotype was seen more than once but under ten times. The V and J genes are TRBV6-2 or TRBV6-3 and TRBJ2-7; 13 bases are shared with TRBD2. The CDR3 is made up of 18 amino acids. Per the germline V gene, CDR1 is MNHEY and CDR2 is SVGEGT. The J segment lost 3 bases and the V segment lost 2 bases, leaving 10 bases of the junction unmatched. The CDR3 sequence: CASSYHPRTSGGHYEQYF. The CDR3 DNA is TGTGCCAGCAGTTACCACCCTCGGACTAGCGGGGGACACTACGAGCAGTACTTC.

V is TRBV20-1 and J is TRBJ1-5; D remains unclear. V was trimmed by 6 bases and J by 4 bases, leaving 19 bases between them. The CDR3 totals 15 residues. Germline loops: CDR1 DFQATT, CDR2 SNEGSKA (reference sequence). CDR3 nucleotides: TGCAGTGCCAGCGGGCTCCTCGGGAGGAATCAGCCCCAGCATTTT. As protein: CSASGLLGRNQPQHF.

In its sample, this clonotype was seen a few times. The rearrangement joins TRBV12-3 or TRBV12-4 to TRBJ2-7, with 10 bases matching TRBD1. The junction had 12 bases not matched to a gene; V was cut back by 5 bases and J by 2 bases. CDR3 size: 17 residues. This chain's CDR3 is CASSPNHGQGGTYEQYF. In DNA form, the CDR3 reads TGTGCCAGCAGTCCAAACCACGGACAGGGGGGAACCTACGAGCAGTACTTC.

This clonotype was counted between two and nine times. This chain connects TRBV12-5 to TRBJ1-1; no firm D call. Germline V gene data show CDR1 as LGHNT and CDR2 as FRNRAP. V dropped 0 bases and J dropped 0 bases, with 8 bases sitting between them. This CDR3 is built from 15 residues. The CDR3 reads CASGLVLTVNTEAFF. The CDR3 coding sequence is TGTGCTAGTGGTTTGGTTTTGACGGTGAACACTGAAGCTTTCTTT.

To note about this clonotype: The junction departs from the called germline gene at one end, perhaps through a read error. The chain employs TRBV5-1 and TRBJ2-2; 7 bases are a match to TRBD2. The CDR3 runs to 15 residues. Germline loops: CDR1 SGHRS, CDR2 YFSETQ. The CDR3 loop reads CASSLSLASSGELVF. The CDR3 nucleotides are TGCGCCAGCAGCTTGTCACTAGCGAGTTCCGGGGAGCTGGTTTTT. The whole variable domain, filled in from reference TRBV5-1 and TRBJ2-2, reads KAGVTQTPRYLIKTRGQQVTLSCSPISGHRSVSWYQQTPGQGLQFLFEYFSETQRNKGNFPGRFSGRQFSNSRSEMNVSTLELGDSALYLCASSLSLASSGELVFGEGSRLTVL.